What follows describes a single T cell receptor (beta chain). Only a few counts were recorded for this clonotype. Its binding antigen is unknown. No per-base quality is available; no much larger clone lies one base away. In the germline V gene (reference sequence), CDR1 corresponds to DFQATT and CDR2 to SNEGSKA. V loses 3 bases at its end and J loses 7 bases; junction bases beyond the gene matches: 9. From the cysteine through the phenylalanine, the CDR3 covers 15 amino acids. Only the CDR3 DNA stays, 45 bases, in frame from base 1. Sequencing relied on an Illumina HiSeq 1500. TCRdb passed the public sequencing reads through fastp at Q25 and MiXCR, retaining productive beta sequences. For every CDR3 protein sequence, its rows merge into one entry that carries the most common genes and DNA. This sample is represented by over 100,000 distinct CDR3 sequences; approximately 15% of them were singletons. The top ten hold less than 10% of the sample.

This entry comes from a study of T cell repertoires in cytomegalovirus infection (dated by TCRdb to 2018 to 2020). With respect to the entire study: Donor HLA type was relevant to the analysis, as public TCR beta signatures indicated carriage of CMV infection together with the matching HLA type.

The paper's findings and limits, for the study overall: The ex vivo response was dominated by HLA-C-restricted CMV-specific TCR beta clonotypes, which also provided the single most frequent clonotype in two of eight donors. In both this cohort and an independent roughly 330-donor cohort, the cumulative frequency of public TCR beta family members distinguished carriers of CMV infection plus the relevant HLA type.

Sample: PBMCs. The TCR comes from a human donor in good health (CMV status not recorded). Some clones in this sample may be carry-over from other donors' samples. The chain joins TRBV20-1 to TRBJ2-5, and TRBD2 aligns with 12 junction nucleotides. The nucleotide sequence is TGCAGTGCTAGTGGACTAGCGGGGAGAATGGGGACCCAGTACTTC. Its amino acids are CSASGLAGRMGTQYF.